Reported below is one T cell receptor beta chain. Its antigen is as yet unknown. Per the germline V gene, CDR1 is SGHDN and CDR2 is FVKESK. The CDR3 has 15 amino acids. V was pared by 3 bases and J by 8 bases, with 8 bases of the junction left unmatched. These data come from a study of PD-1 blockade in mismatch repair-deficient tumors. The assay was immunoSEQ multiplex PCR, and TCRdb's table has in-frame clones only and misses some. The repertoire includes 15,000 to 20,000 clones, approximately 87% of them detected once, and 1.5% to 2% sits in the top ten. TCRs were sequenced from three patients responding to pembrolizumab. Study outcomes and limitations: After pembrolizumab, tumor-resident clones rose rapidly, then generally contracted before radiologic responses.

The specimen was PBMCs, collected roughly 23 weeks after starting pembrolizumab. This clonotype originated in an adult with mismatch repair-deficient cancer. This rearrangement joins TRBV14 to TRBJ2-1, with 9 nucleotides matching TRBD2. DNA of the CDR3: TGTGCCAGCAGCCAGCCGGGACTAGCATTGGATGAGCAGTTCTTC. This gives the protein CASSQPGLALDEQFF.